The text below deals with one T cell receptor beta chain. Its antigen is still unknown. This entry comes from a study of monozygotic twins with cystic fibrosis. Study details: Library input was about 3 micrograms of fragmented DNA, with approximately 16 PCR cycles.

CDR1 and CDR2 from the germline V gene are SNHLY and FYNNEI. Trimming left V 4 bases short and J 6 bases short, with 13 bases between. The CDR3 spans 15 residues. Only in-frame clones appear in the TCRdb table, and some are missing; sequencing was by immunoSEQ multiplex PCR. The sample contains 30,000 to 40,000 clones, 85% to 95% of which appear only once. Study conclusions and caveats: Co-twins had the most similar V usage for 13 of 16 pairs, J for 8. Age, concordance and disease severity did not associate with shared CDR3 numbers. Median Simpson clonality of 0.0095 suggested naive T cells predominated.

J is TRBJ1-6 and V is TRBV2; possibly TRBD1 for D (6 bases). Specimen: blood. The sequence was obtained from a boy younger than 10 with cystic fibrosis. The CDR3 coding sequence is TGTGCCAGCAGTGGCGAGGGGACAAGTAATTCACCCCTCCACTTT. Translated, it gives CASSGEGTSNSPLHF.